The 2 T cell receptor beta chains in this list originate from one sample, sequenced in a study of CD8 T cells in ankylosing spondylitis (dated by TCRdb to 2016 to 2017). Libraries came from 5' RACE. Sequenced using an Illumina HiSeq 2500. The public reads were reprocessed in TCRdb via fastp at Q25 and MiXCR, keeping in-frame beta chains. When rows share a CDR3 protein, they turn into one entry using the most common DNA and genes. This sample comprises 310,000 or so distinct CDR3 sequences, about 20% of them detected only once. The ten largest clones add up to 7.5% to 9% of the sample. The specimen was blood, either unsorted or a sorted T cell fraction (not recorded which). The source is a male donor with ankylosing spondylitis or in good health (not recorded which).

This clonotype has only a few counts. The chain joins TRBV5-1 to TRBJ2-3, with TRBD2 identical over 8 bases. There are 16 residues in the CDR3. Losses at the gene ends were 4 bases for V and 2 bases for J; bases not matched to a gene: 9. The germline V gene encodes CDR1 SGHRS and CDR2 YFSETQ. The CDR3 DNA sequence: TGCGCCAGCAGCGCCGTAGCGGGGCGGGTCACAGATACGCAGTATTTT. Its translation: CASSAVAGRVTDTQYF.

This clonotype was seen more than once but under ten times. The CDR3, as DNA: TGTGCCAGCAAGCTGGGGAGCCTTAGCAATCAGCCCCAGCATTTT. Translating it yields CASKLGSLSNQPQHF. The chain is built from TRBV27 and TRBJ1-5, with D hard to call. This CDR3 is built from 15 residues. Per germline, CDR1 MNHEY and CDR2 SMNVEV (reference sequence). The ends were cut back, 7 bases at V and 0 bases at J, with 13 bases in the middle.